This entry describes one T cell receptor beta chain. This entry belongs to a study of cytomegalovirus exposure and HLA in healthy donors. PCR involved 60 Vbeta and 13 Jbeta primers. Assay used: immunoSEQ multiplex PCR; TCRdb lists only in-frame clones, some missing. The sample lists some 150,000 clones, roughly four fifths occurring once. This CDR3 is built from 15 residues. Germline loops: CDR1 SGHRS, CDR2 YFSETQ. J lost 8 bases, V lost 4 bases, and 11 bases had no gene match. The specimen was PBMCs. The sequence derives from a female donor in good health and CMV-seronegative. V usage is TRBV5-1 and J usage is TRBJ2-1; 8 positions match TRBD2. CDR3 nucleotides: TGCGCCAGCAGCCAGGCGGGACTAGTTGCTGATGAGCAGTTCTTC. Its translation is CASSQAGLVADEQFF. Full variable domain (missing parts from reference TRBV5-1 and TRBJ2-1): KAGVTQTPRYLIKTRGQQVTLSCSPISGHRSVSWYQQTPGQGLQFLFEYFSETQRNKGNFPGRFSGRQFSNSRSEMNVSTLELGDSALYLCASSQAGLVADEQFFGPGTRLTVL.